The 32 T cell receptor beta chains presented below share a single source sample, sequenced in a study of T cell responses to AZD1222 COVID-19 vaccine. The repertoire was sequenced with immunoSEQ multiplex PCR; TCRdb's copy has only in-frame clones and lacks some. Among about 120,000 clones, about nine tenths were seen once, and the ten largest hold roughly 6.3%. The input for sequencing was peripheral blood, taken on day 0 of AZD1222 vaccination. These receptors all stem from an adult in good health.

This rearrangement joins TRBV5-4 to TRBJ2-1; 8 nucleotides line up with TRBD2. Germline lookup yields CDR1 SGHNT and CDR2 YYREEE (reference sequence). CDR3 length: 14 residues. Trimming cost V 6 bases and J 1 base; bases outside gene matches: 3. DNA of the CDR3: TGTGCCAGCACCGCGGGGGGTTCCTACAATGAGCAGTTCTTC. It translates to CASTAGGSYNEQFF. The whole variable domain, remainder taken from reference TRBV5-4 and TRBJ2-1, is ETGVTQSPTHLIKTRGQQVTLRCSSQSGHNTVSWYQQALGQGPQFIFQYYREEENGRGNFPPRFSGLQFPNYSSELNVNALELDDSALYLCASTAGGSYNEQFFGPGTRLTVL.

The V and J genes are TRBV6-5 and TRBJ2-2, with D unclear. V lost 5 bases to trimming and J lost 0 bases, with 4 bases between them. Germline loops: CDR1 MNHEY, CDR2 SVGAGI. The CDR3 extends over 13 amino acids. CDR3 in DNA: TGTGCCAGCAGTCCGGCGAACACCGGGGAGCTGTTTTTT. Its translation: CASSPANTGELFF.

The chain uses TRBV19 and TRBJ1-1; D ambiguous. Germline V gene sequence: CDR1 LNHDA, CDR2 SQIVND (reference sequence). The V end lost 7 bases, the J end lost 4 bases, and 10 bases lay between the germline ends. The length of the CDR3 is 12 residues. The CDR3 spells CASTYGFTEAFF. CDR3 DNA sequence: TGTGCCAGTACGTACGGGTTCACTGAAGCTTTCTTT.

This clone is a singleton in its sample. The chain employs TRBV4-2 and TRBJ2-5, with D tentatively TRBD1 or TRBD2 (5 bases each). This CDR3 contains 16 residues. Germline values: CDR1 LGHNA, CDR2 YNFKEQ. The ends were cut back, 4 bases at V and 2 bases at J, with 17 bases in the middle. CDR3 DNA sequence: TGTGCCAGCAGCCTAGCGTTACTGGGACCGCAAGAGACCCAGTACTTC. Protein product: CASSLALLGPQETQYF.

The rearrangement joins TRBV9 to TRBJ1-2, with D unclear. Trimming removed 0 bases at V and 9 bases at J, with 18 bases between. The germline gives CDR1 SGDLS, CDR2 YYNGEE. There are 15 residues in the CDR3. The CDR3 reads CASSVGAGRYGSYTF. The CDR3 DNA is TGTGCCAGCAGCGTAGGGGCAGGCCGCTATGGTAGCTACACCTTC.

The chain is built from TRBV5-1 and TRBJ1-1, with D possibly TRBD1 on 6 matching bases. Trimming shortened V by 0 bases and J by 10 bases, and 16 bases separated the two germline ends. Germline lookup yields CDR1 SGHRS and CDR2 YFSETQ. The CDR3 contains 14 residues. The CDR3 sequence: CASSLGGGTPGAFF. DNA for the CDR3: TGCGCCAGCAGCTTGGGGGGAGGGACACCCGGAGCTTTCTTT.

This chain connects TRBV7-3 to TRBJ2-1; 7 bases line up with TRBD1. This CDR3 has 15 amino acids. V was pared by 1 base and J by 6 bases, with 6 bases of the junction left unmatched. In germline, CDR1 is SGHTA, CDR2 FQGTGA. The CDR3 loop is CASSLNRGGFNEQFF. The CDR3 coding sequence is TGTGCCAGCAGCTTAAACAGGGGTGGGTTCAATGAGCAGTTCTTC.

This clone was seen just once. CDR3 amino acids: CASSLSANTEAFF. For the CDR3, the DNA is TGTGCCAGCAGCTTATCAGCGAACACTGAAGCTTTCTTT. V is TRBV7-2 and J is TRBJ1-1; D is ambiguous. Germline V gives CDR1 SGHTA, CDR2 FQGNSA. CDR3 size: 13 residues. The V gene lost 2 bases and the J gene lost 1 base, with 5 bases spanning the gap.

This rearrangement joins TRBV7-2 to TRBJ1-3, with D possibly TRBD1 on 5 matching bases. The CDR3 runs to 14 residues. The germline gives CDR1 SGHTA, CDR2 FQGNSA. V lost 2 bases and J 2 bases, leaving 7 bases between the germline ends. CDR3 sequence (DNA): TGTGCCAGCAGCTTATCCAGGGCTGGAAACACCATATATTTT. Protein sequence: CASSLSRAGNTIYF.

J is TRBJ1-6 and V is TRBV5-5; 7 bases align to TRBD1. CDR3 size: 15 residues. J gave up 7 bases and V 3 bases, and 7 bases lay outside the gene matches. Germline CDR1 is SGHKS and CDR2 is YYEKEE (reference sequence). The CDR3 reads CASSSGTVGNSPLHF. CDR3 DNA: TGTGCCAGCAGCTCCGGGACAGTAGGGAATTCACCCCTCCACTTT.

This clone was picked up one time. The genes are TRBV4-3 and TRBJ1-5; D ambiguous. Trimming took off 0 bases at V and 2 bases at J, with 8 bases between the two ends. Germline CDR1 and CDR2: LGHNA and YSLEER. This CDR3 spans 15 amino acids. As DNA, the CDR3 is TGCGCCAGCAGCCAAGATTCCGGGGGCAATCAGCCCCAGCATTTT. It is translated as CASSQDSGGNQPQHF.

V gene TRBV9 combines with J gene TRBJ2-2; D might be TRBD1 (6 bases). The germline V gene has CDR1 SGDLS and CDR2 YYNGEE. The length of the CDR3 is 17 residues. Deletions cut 4 bases from V and 5 bases from J, with 21 bases between. DNA for the CDR3: TGTGCCAGCAGCCCATATCGGACAGCGGAGAGGACCGGGGAGCTGTTTTTT. Translating it yields CASSPYRTAERTGELFF.

This clone was seen only a few times. The chain is built from TRBV14 and TRBJ2-2, with D possibly TRBD1 on 5 matching bases. The V end was cut by 4 bases, the J end by 1 base, with 10 bases between. This CDR3 contains 15 residues. Per the germline V gene, CDR1 is SGHDN and CDR2 is FVKESK. In nucleotides, the CDR3 is TGTGCCAGCAGCCGACGTACAGGGAACACCGGGGAGCTGTTTTTT. Its protein product is CASSRRTGNTGELFF.

The chain has TRBV6-5 and TRBJ1-2; no clear D gene. The germline CDR1 and CDR2 sequences are MNHEY and SVGAGI. Trimming removed 7 bases at V and 2 bases at J, with 5 bases between. The CDR3 has 11 residues. The CDR3 reads CASKRNYGYTF. For the CDR3, the DNA is TGTGCCAGCAAACGAAACTATGGCTACACCTTC.

This clone has more than one count but fewer than ten. The chain employs TRBV19 and TRBJ1-1, with D hard to call. CDR1 LNHDA and CDR2 SQIVND come from the germline V gene (reference sequence). There are 14 residues in the CDR3. The V gene lost 3 bases and the J gene lost 6 bases, with 14 bases spanning the gap. CDR3 bases: TGTGCCAGTAGTATCTCCGGAATAGCATCTGAAGCTTTCTTT. It translates to CASSISGIASEAFF.

The chain has TRBV6-5 and TRBJ2-7; D is possibly TRBD1 (6 bases). Deletions cut 6 bases from V and 2 bases from J, with 17 bases between. This CDR3 has 15 amino acids. CDR1 is MNHEY, CDR2 SVGAGI, per germline. The CDR3 DNA sequence: TGTGCCAGCAGCCGTGACAGGCCGAGTGCCTACGAGCAGTACTTC. Protein product: CASSRDRPSAYEQYF.

The chain employs TRBV5-1 and TRBJ1-4; D is possibly TRBD1 (5 bases). The CDR3 sequence is 14 residues long. From germline, CDR1 is SGHRS and CDR2 YFSETQ. Deletions cut 7 bases from V and 5 bases from J, with 15 bases between. As DNA, the CDR3 is TGCGCCAGCTCACCCTCAGGGATAAATGAAAAACTGTTTTTT. It codes for CASSPSGINEKLFF.

The V call is TRBV5-4, the J call TRBJ1-3; 7 bases match TRBD1. Germline lookup yields CDR1 SGHNT and CDR2 YYREEE (reference sequence). This CDR3 has 13 residues. J gave up 7 bases and V 4 bases, and 5 bases lay outside the gene matches. The CDR3 spells CASSPDRVNTIYF. Written as DNA, the CDR3 is TGTGCCAGCAGCCCTGACAGGGTCAACACCATATATTTT.

The chain has TRBV6-5 and TRBJ2-3, with D perhaps matching TRBD1 (6 bases). This CDR3 region has 12 residues. Trimming cost V 10 bases and J 5 bases, with 13 bases left between them. From germline, CDR1 is MNHEY and CDR2 SVGAGI. The CDR3 sequence is CAIQGPGDTQYF. In nucleotides, the CDR3 is TGTGCCATACAGGGCCCTGGAGATACGCAGTATTTT.

This sequence joins TRBV11-2 and TRBJ1-2; 10 bases align to TRBD1. Per germline, CDR1 SGHAT and CDR2 FQNNGV. The CDR3 extends over 17 amino acids. Unmatched junction bases numbered 15, after V lost 5 bases and J lost 6 bases. The CDR3 is CASSQPRTGGKVHGYTF. The CDR3 nucleotides read TGTGCCAGCAGCCAACCGCGGACAGGGGGAAAAGTACATGGCTACACCTTC.

The chain links TRBV16 to TRBJ2-3, with unresolved D. The V and J ends lost 1 base and 2 bases respectively, with 4 bases between them. The germline CDR1 and CDR2 sequences are KGHSY and FQNENV. The CDR3 covers 13 residues. This chain's CDR3 is CASSQFLTDTQYF. DNA for the CDR3: TGTGCCAGCAGCCAATTCCTCACAGATACGCAGTATTTT.

The V gene is TRBV6-5, the J gene TRBJ2-7, with D uncertain. The CDR3 has 14 amino acids. V gave up 5 bases and J gave up 5 bases, with 16 bases separating them. Germline loops: CDR1 MNHEY, CDR2 SVGAGI. This chain's CDR3 is CASSKLGREDEQYF. DNA of the CDR3: TGTGCCAGCAGTAAACTTGGAAGAGAAGACGAGCAGTACTTC.

V gene TRBV2 combines with J gene TRBJ1-2, with TRBD1 as a possible D gene (6 bases). This CDR3 is built from 15 residues. V was pared by 1 base and J by 0 bases, with 9 bases between. The germline CDR1 and CDR2 sequences are SNHLY and FYNNEI. In nucleotides, the CDR3 is TGTGCCAGCAGTGAAGGGGGGCCGTCTAACTATGGCTACACCTTC. Translation: CASSEGGPSNYGYTF.

The chain carries TRBV7-9 and TRBJ2-1, with TRBD1 matching over 8 bases. Per the germline V gene, CDR1 is SEHNR and CDR2 is FQNEAQ (reference sequence). The CDR3 consists of 12 residues. Trimming at V came to 8 bases and at J to 4 bases, leaving 1 base not matched to a gene. The CDR3 DNA reads as TGTGCCAGCCGGGACAGGTACAATGAGCAGTTCTTC. Protein product: CASRDRYNEQFF.

The J gene is TRBJ2-7, the V gene TRBV29-1, with TRBD1 matching 8 bases. V lost 7 bases and J lost 5; bases outside the gene matches: 7. Germline V gene sequence: CDR1 SQVTM, CDR2 ANQGSEA. The CDR3 sequence is 12 residues long. CDR3 nucleotide sequence: TGCAGCGCGACCAGGGGGCTCGACGAGCAGTACTTC. The encoded protein is CSATRGLDEQYF.

This clone is classed as large. This chain joins TRBV5-4 and TRBJ2-2; a weak D match, TRBD2 (7 bases). Germline V CDR1 and CDR2: SGHNT, YYREEE (reference sequence). Trimming shortened V by 6 bases and J by 4 bases, and 13 bases separated the two germline ends. The CDR3 has 14 amino acids. The CDR3 nucleotides are TGTGCCAGCACAGAGGGGGGGGGCACCGGGGAGCTGTTTTTT. This encodes CASTEGGGTGELFF.

The chain carries TRBV9 and TRBJ2-3; TRBD2 matches at 7 bases. This CDR3 is built from 13 residues. The V gene's germline CDR1 is SGDLS and CDR2 YYNGEE. V was pared by 1 base and J by 8 bases, with 4 bases of the junction left unmatched. CDR3: CASSVLAVGTQYF. DNA of the CDR3: TGTGCCAGCAGCGTACTAGCGGTGGGTACGCAGTATTTT. The whole variable domain, remainder taken from reference TRBV9 and TRBJ2-3, is DSGVTQTPKHLITATGQRVTLRCSPRSGDLSVYWYQQSLDQGLQFLIQYYNGEERAKGNILERFSAQQFPDLHSELNLSSLELGDSALYFCASSVLAVGTQYFGPGTRLTVL.

The chain combines TRBV7-2 with TRBJ1-4; D is unresolved. Per the germline V gene, CDR1 is SGHTA and CDR2 is FQGNSA. The CDR3 has 14 residues. V shed 5 bases and J shed 5 bases, with 12 bases lying between them. For the CDR3, the DNA is TGTGCCAGCAGCACCAAAGCGGGCAATGAAAAACTGTTTTTT. It yields the protein CASSTKAGNEKLFF. The variable domain in full, with the rest retrieved from reference TRBV7-2 and TRBJ1-4, is GAGVSQSPSNKVTEKGKDVELRCDPISGHTALYWYRQSLGQGLEFLIYFQGNSAPDKSGLPSDRFSAERTGGSVSTLTIQRTQQEDSAVYLCASSTKAGNEKLFFGSGTQLSVL.

V is TRBV27 and J is TRBJ2-2; D remains unclear. The CDR3 loop spans 14 amino acids. The V gene lost 5 bases and the J gene lost 4 bases, with 11 bases spanning the gap. The V gene's germline CDR1 is MNHEY and CDR2 SMNVEV (reference sequence). The CDR3 DNA reads as TGTGCCAGCAGTCGACACGATTCCACCGGGGAGCTGTTTTTT. It translates to CASSRHDSTGELFF.

The chain uses TRBV7-2 and TRBJ1-2; weak D call: TRBD1 (6 bases). Germline CDR1 SGHTA, CDR2 FQGNSA. Trimming removed 3 bases at V and 7 bases at J, with 15 bases between. The CDR3 extends over 14 amino acids. The CDR3 coding sequence is TGTGCCAGCAGCTTGTCAGGGGCGGTTGTTGGCTACACCTTC. Protein product: CASSLSGAVVGYTF.

J is TRBJ2-1 and V is TRBV18, with a tentative D call TRBD1 (6 bases). The V end was cut by 3 bases, the J end by 6 bases, with 15 bases between. From germline, CDR1 is KGHSH and CDR2 LQKENI. This CDR3 has 15 residues. CDR3 residues: CASSPYRDMGNEQFF. The CDR3 nucleotides read TGTGCCAGCTCACCCTATCGGGACATGGGCAATGAGCAGTTCTTC.

This clone was detected only a few times. The chain couples TRBV2 to TRBJ1-2; the D is unclear. The V gene lost 1 base and the J gene lost 8 bases, with 14 bases spanning the gap. Germline lookup yields CDR1 SNHLY and CDR2 FYNNEI. The CDR3 consists of 14 residues. DNA for the CDR3: TGTGCCAGCAGTGAAGGGTGGACGCCTGAAGGCTACACCTTC. Protein sequence: CASSEGWTPEGYTF.